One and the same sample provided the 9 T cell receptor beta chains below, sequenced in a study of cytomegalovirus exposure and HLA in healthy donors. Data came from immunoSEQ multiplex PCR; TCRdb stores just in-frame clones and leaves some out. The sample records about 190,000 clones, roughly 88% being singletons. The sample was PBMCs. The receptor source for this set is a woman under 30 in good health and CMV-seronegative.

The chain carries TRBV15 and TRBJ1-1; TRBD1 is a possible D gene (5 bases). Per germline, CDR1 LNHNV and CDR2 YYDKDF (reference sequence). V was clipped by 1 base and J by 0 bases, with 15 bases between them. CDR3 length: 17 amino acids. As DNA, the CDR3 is TGTGCCACCAGCAGAGGACCCAAGCAGGGTTTGAACACTGAAGCTTTCTTT. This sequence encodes CATSRGPKQGLNTEAFF.

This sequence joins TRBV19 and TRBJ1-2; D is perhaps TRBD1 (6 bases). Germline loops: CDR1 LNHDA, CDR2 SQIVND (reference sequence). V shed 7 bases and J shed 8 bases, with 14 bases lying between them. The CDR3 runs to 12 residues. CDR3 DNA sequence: TGTGCCAGTACAGACAGGCTGGGAGGCTACACCTTC. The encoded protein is CASTDRLGGYTF.

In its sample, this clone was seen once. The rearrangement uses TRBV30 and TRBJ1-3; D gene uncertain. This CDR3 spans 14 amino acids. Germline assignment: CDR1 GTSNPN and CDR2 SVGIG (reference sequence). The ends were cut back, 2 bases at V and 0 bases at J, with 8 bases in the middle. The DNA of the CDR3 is TGTGCCTGGAGTTTGTTGAGCTCTGGAAACACCATATATTTT. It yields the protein CAWSLLSSGNTIYF.

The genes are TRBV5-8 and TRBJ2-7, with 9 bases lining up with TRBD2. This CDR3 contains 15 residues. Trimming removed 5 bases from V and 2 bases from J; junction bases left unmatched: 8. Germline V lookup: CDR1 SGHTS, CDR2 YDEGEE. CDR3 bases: TGTGCCAGCAGACGGACTAGCGTGATAACCTACGAGCAGTACTTC. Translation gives CASRRTSVITYEQYF.

The CDR3, as DNA: TGTGCCTGGATAGGGGGTTTGAACACTGAAGCTTTCTTT. Translated, it gives CAWIGGLNTEAFF. The chain employs TRBV30 and TRBJ1-1; D perhaps matches TRBD1 (6 bases). Trimming removed 4 bases from V and 0 bases from J, with 9 bases in between. CDR3 length: 13 amino acids. Germline CDR1 is GTSNPN and CDR2 is SVGIG (reference sequence).

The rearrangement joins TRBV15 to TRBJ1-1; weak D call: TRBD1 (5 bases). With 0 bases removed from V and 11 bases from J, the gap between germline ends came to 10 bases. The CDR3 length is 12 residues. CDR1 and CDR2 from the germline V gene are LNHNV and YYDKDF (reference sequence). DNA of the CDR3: TGTGCCACCAGCAGAGATGGGGCCCGGGCTTTCTTT. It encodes CATSRDGARAFF. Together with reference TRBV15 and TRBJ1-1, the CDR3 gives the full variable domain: DAMVIQNPRYQVTQFGKPVTLSCSQTLNHNVMYWYQQKSSQAPKLLFHYYDKDFNNEADTPDNFQSRRPNTSFCFLDIRSPGLGDTAMYLCATSRDGARAFFGQGTRLTVV.

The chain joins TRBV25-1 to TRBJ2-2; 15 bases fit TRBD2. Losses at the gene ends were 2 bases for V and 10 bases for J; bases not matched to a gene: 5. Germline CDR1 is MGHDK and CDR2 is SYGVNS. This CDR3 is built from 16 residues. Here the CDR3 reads CASSEGLAGGLQELFF. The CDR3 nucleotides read TGTGCCAGCAGTGAAGGACTAGCGGGGGGGCTACAGGAGCTGTTTTTT. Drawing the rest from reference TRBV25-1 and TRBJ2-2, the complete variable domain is EADIYQTPRYLVIGTGKKITLECSQTMGHDKMYWYQQDPGMELHLIHYSYGVNSTEKGDLSSESTVSRIRTEHFPLTLESARPSHTSQYLCASSEGLAGGLQELFFGEGSRLTVL.

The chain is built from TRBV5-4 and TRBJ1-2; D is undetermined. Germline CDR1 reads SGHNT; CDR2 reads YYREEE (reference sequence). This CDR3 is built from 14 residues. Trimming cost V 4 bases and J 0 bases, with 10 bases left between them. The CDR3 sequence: CASSHEHPNYGYTF. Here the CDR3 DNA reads TGTGCCAGCAGCCATGAACACCCTAACTATGGCTACACCTTC.

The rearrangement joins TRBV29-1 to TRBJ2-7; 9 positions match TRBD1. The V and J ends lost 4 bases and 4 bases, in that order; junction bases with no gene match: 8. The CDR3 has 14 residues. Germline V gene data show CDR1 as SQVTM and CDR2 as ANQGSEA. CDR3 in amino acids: CSVGGGQGFYEQYF. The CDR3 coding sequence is TGCAGCGTTGGAGGGGGACAGGGTTTTTACGAGCAGTACTTC.